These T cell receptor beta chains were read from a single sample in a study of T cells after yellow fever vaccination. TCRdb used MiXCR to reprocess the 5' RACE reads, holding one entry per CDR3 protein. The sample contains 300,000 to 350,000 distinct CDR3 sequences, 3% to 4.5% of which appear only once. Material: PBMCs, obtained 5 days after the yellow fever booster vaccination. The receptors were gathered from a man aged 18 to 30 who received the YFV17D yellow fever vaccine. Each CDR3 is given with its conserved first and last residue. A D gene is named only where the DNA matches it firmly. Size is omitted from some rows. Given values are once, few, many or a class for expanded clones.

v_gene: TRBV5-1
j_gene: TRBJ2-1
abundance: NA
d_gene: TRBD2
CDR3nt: TGCGCCAGCAGCTTAACTAGCGGGGGGTCAAGCTCCTACAATGAGCAGTTCTTC
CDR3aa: CASSLTSGGSSSYNEQFF

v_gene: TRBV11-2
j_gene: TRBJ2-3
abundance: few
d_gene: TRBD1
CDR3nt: TGTGCCAGCAGCTTAGTGGGAAGATCAGGGGGCGGCACAGATACGCAGTATTTT
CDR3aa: CASSLVGRSGGGTDTQYF

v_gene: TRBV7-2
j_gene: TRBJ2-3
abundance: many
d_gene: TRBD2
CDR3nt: TGTGCCAGCGGGGGGGACACAGATACGCAGTATTTT
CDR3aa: CASGGDTDTQYF

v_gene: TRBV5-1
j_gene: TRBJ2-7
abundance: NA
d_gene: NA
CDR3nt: TGCGCCAGCAGCTTTGGCGAGGCCTACGAGCAGTACTTC
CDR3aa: CASSFGEAYEQYF

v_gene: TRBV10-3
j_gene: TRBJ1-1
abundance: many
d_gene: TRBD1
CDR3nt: TGTGCCATCACTTTAGGGACCGGGACAGGGAACACTGAAGCTTTCTTT
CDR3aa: CAITLGTGTGNTEAFF

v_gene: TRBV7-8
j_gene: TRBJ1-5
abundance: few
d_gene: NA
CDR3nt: TGTGCCAGCAGCCGTAACTGGGATCTGGGCAATCAGCCCCAGCATTTT
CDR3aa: CASSRNWDLGNQPQHF

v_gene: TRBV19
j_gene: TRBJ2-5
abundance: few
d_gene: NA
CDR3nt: TGTGCCAGTAGTATTCAGAAGGGCGAGACCCAGTACTTC
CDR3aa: CASSIQKGETQYF

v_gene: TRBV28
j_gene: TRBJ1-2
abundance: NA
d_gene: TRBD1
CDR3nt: TGTGCCAGCAGTTCCTTACAGGGGATCTATGGCTACACCTTC
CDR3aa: CASSSLQGIYGYTF

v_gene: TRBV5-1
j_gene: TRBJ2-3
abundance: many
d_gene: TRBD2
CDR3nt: TGCGCCAGCAGCCCCCTTAGCGGGGGGACCACAGATACGCAGTATTTT
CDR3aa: CASSPLSGGTTDTQYF

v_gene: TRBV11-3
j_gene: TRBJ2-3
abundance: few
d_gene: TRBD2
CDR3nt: TGTGCCAGCAGCTCCACCACGGGGGGGGTTACAGATACGCAGTATTTT
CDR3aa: CASSSTTGGVTDTQYF

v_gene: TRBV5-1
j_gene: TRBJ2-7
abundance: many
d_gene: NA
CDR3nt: TGCGCCAGCAAGGACCCGGCTTCCTACGAGCAGTACTTC
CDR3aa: CASKDPASYEQYF

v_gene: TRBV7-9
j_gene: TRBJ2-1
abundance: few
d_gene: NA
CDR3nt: TGTGCCACCTTCAGGCGGAAAGGTGGTAATGAGCAGTTCTTC
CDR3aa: CATFRRKGGNEQFF

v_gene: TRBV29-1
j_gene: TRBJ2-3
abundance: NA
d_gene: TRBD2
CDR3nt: TGCAGCGTTTCCTCGGCGAGCGGGGGGCCCCCCAACACAGATACGCAGTATTTT
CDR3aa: CSVSSASGGPPNTDTQYF

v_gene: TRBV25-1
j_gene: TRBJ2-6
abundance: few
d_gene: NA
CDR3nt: TGTGCCAGCAGTGACCCCTGGGGGGAAAGGGCGTCTGGGGCCAACGTCCTGACTTTC
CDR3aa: CASSDPWGERASGANVLTF

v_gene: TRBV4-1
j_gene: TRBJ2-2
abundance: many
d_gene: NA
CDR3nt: TGCGCCAGCAACCCCGGGATAGGGGGGGGGTCCGGGGAGCTGTTTTTT
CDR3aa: CASNPGIGGGSGELFF

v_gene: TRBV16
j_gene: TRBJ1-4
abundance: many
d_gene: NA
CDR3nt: TGTGCCAGCAGAGCGGGAAACGAAAAACTGTTTTTT
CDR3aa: CASRAGNEKLFF

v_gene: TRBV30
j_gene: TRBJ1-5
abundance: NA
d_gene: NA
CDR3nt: TGTGCCTGGAGTTTACCTTGGACAGATAGCAATCAGCCCCAGCATTTT
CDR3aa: CAWSLPWTDSNQPQHF

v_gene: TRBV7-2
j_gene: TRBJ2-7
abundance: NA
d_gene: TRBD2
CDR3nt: TGTGCCAGCAGCTCGCAGGGACTAGCGGCCGCGAGGGGCGAGCAGTACTTC
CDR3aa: CASSSQGLAAARGEQYF

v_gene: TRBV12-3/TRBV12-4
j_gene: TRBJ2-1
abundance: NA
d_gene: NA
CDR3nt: TGTGCCAGCAGTTTCCCCTCGGGCAATGAGCAGTTCTTC
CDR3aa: CASSFPSGNEQFF

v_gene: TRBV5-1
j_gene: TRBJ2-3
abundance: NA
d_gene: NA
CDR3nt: TGCGCCAGCAGCTACACAGGGTTCCCAGATACGCAGTATTTT
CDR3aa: CASSYTGFPDTQYF

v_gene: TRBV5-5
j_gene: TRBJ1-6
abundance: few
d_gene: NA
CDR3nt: TGTGCCAGCAGCCTTACTAGGAATTCACCCCTCCACTTT
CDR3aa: CASSLTRNSPLHF

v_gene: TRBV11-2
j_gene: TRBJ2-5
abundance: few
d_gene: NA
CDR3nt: TGTGCCAGCAGCCATACGGTCCAAGAGACCCAGTACTTC
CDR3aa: CASSHTVQETQYF

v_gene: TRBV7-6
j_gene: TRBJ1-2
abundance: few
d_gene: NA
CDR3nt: TGTGCCAGCAGCTTACGAGGTCAGGGACTTCACGGCTACACCTTC
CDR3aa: CASSLRGQGLHGYTF

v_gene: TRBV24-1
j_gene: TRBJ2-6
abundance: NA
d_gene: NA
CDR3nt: TGTGCCACCGCGGGCTCTGGGGCCAACGTCCTGACTTTC
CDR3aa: CATAGSGANVLTF

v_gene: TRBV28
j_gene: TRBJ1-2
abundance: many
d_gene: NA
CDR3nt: TGTGCCAGCAGTTCCTCTTCTTATGGCTACACCTTC
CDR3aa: CASSSSSYGYTF

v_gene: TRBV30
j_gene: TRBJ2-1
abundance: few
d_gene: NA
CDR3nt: TGTGCCTGGTCCCCCGGGGAGAATGAGCAGTTCTTC
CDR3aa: CAWSPGENEQFF

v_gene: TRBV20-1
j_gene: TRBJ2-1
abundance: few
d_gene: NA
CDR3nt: TGCAGTGCCCACCGGGTTTACAATGAGCAGTTCTTC
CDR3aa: CSAHRVYNEQFF

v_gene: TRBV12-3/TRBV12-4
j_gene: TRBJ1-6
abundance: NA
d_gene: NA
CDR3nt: TGTGCCAGCAGTCTCCGTCTGAGCTCCTATAATTCACCCCTCCACTTT
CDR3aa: CASSLRLSSYNSPLHF

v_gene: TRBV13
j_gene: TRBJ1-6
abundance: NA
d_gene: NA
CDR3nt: TGTGCCAGCAGCTTTGGACGGCAGAATTCACCCCTCCACTTT
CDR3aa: CASSFGRQNSPLHF

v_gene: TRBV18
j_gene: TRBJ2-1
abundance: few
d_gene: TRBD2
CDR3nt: TGTGCCAGCTCACTTTTAGCGGGGGTGTATTACAATGAGCAGTTCTTC
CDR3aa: CASSLLAGVYYNEQFF

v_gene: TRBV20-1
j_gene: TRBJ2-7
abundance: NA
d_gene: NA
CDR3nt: TGCAGTGCTAGACTCCTCTACGAGCAGTACTTC
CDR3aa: CSARLLYEQYF

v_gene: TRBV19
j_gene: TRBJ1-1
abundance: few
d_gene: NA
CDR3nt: TGTGCCAGTAGTATCCCCGGGGGGCCTGAAGCTTTCTTT
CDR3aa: CASSIPGGPEAFF

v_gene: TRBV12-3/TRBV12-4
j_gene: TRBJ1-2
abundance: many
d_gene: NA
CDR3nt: TGTGCCAGCAGTTTGGGGTATTATGGCTACACCTTC
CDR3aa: CASSLGYYGYTF

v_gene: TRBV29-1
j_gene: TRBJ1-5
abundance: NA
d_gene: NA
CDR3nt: TGCAGCGTTGGTCCAGGCCCGAATCAGCCCCAGCATTTT
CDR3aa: CSVGPGPNQPQHF

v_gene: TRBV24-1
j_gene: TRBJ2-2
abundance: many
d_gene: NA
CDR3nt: TGTGCCACCAGTGATTGGACGAACACCGGGGAGCTGTTTTTT
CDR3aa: CATSDWTNTGELFF

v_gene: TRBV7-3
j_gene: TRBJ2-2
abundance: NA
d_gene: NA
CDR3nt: TGTGCCAGCAGCGAGACCGCCCCCGGGGAGCTGTTTTTT
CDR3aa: CASSETAPGELFF

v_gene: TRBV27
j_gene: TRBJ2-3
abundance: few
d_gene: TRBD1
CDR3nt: TGTGCCAGCAGTTTATCGGGGACAGGGGTGGGGGATACGCAGTATTTT
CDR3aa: CASSLSGTGVGDTQYF

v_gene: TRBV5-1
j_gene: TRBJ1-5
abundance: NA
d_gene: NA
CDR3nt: TGCGCCAGCAGACTGGGACTGGGCGATCAGCCCCAGCATTTT
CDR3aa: CASRLGLGDQPQHF

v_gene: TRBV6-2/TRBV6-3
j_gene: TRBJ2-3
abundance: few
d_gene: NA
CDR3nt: TGTGCCAGCATGGAACGGTACACAGATACGCAGTATTTT
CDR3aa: CASMERYTDTQYF

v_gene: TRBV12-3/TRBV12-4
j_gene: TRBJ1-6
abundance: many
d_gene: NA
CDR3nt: TGTGCCACCCTTAAGGAAGGTTACTCACCCCTCCACTTT
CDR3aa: CATLKEGYSPLHF

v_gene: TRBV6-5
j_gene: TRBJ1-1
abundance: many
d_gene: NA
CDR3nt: TGTGCCAGCAGTACGGGTGGGTGGGGTGAAGCTTTCTTT
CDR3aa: CASSTGGWGEAFF

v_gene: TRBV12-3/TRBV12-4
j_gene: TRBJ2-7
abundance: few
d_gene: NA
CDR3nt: TGTGCCAGCAGTTTTGGGGAGTGGCAGTACTTC
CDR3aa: CASSFGEWQYF

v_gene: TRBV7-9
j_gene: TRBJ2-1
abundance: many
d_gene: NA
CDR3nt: TGTGCCAGCAGTAAAACGGGATACGGGAACAATGAGCAGTTCTTC
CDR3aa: CASSKTGYGNNEQFF

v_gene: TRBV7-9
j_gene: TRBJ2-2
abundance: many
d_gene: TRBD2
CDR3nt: TGTGCCAGCAGTTTCACGAGCGGGGGTCAAACCGGGGAGCTGTTTTTT
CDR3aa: CASSFTSGGQTGELFF

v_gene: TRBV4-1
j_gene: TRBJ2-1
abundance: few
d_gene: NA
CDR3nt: TGCGCCAGCAGCCAAAAAAGCGGGTGGGATGAGCAGTTCTTC
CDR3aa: CASSQKSGWDEQFF

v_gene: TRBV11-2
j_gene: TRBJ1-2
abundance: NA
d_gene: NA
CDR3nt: TGTGCCAGCAGCTACTCCGCTCTACAGCTAGGGAGCTACACCTTC
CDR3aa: CASSYSALQLGSYTF